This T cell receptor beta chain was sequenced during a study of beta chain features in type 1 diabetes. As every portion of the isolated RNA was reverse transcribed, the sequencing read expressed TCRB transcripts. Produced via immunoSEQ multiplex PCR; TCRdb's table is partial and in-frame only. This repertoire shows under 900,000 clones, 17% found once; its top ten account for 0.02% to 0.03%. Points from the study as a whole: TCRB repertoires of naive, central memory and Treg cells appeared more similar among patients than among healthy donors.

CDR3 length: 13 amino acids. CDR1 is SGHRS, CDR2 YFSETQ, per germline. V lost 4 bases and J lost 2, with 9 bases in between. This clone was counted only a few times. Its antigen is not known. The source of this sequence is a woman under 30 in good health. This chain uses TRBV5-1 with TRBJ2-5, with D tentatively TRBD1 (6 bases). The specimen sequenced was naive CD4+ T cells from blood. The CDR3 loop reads CASSPGTQETQYF. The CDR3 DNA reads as TGCGCCAGCAGCCCAGGGACACAAGAGACCCAGTACTTC. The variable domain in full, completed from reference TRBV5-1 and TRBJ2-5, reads KAGVTQTPRYLIKTRGQQVTLSCSPISGHRSVSWYQQTPGQGLQFLFEYFSETQRNKGNFPGRFSGRQFSNSRSEMNVSTLELGDSALYLCASSPGTQETQYFGPGTRLLVL.